This T cell receptor (beta chain) was observed in a study of blood T cell repertoires in COVID-19 (dated by TCRdb to 2020 to 2021). For the study in its entirety: Collaborator samples came from the United States, Italy and Spain and covered acute and convalescent phases of COVID-19. HLA class I and class II types, where available, came from metadata supplied by the sample provider rather than from assay-based typing. The prospective study material was composed of cDNA or gDNA derived from T cells, B-cell-depleted T cells, or PBMCs. The dataset comprised deeply sampled blood TCRbeta repertoires from subjects exposed to, actively infected with, or recovered from COVID-19. The repertoires were released in a freely available public database intended as a resource for research on the immune response to SARS-CoV-2. The samples were drawn from the first 160 participants of the ongoing ImmuneRACE study and from 1,254 subjects provided by 6 global collaborators. Sample metadata almost always included a de-identified subject ID, COVID-19 status, age in years and sex. Findings and caveats that apply to the study as a whole: How much clinical and demographic metadata was included differed by source and by participant, and the metadata was provided uncurated.

In the prospective study, participants were about 18 to 95 years old, resided in approximately 25 geographic areas of the United States, and were enrolled through a virtual design. Cohort assignment in the prospective study relied on participant-reported clinical history from a screening survey and a study questionnaire. In the prospective study, mobile phlebotomists collected whole blood, serum and a nasopharyngeal or oropharyngeal swab from each participant. Prospective study participants could optionally give additional blood draws and questionnaires over an approximately two-month period. Before DNA extraction, prospective study blood samples were shipped either frozen or at room temperature. The immunoSEQ Assay, a bias-controlled multiplex PCR, was used to amplify TCRbeta CDR3 regions from genomic DNA. The study's processing was this. The number of nucleated cells in each sample was estimated from the amplification of reference gene primers within the assay. To quantify the absolute abundance of each unique TCRbeta CDR3 rearrangement, sequence reads were collapsed and filtered. For each sample, productive Simpson clonality was calculated as the square root of Simpson's diversity index over productive rearrangements. TCRdb provides this immuneACCESS table in a form limited to in-frame rearrangements. Some clones are lacking; in checked studies, under half of them reflect an unresolved V gene, and why the rest are absent is not known. The V and J calls and the clone size are those of that table, but D and trimming were determined from the DNA. The sample yields 200,000 to 250,000 clones; 80% to 90% were counted once. 3% to 4% of the sample lies in the top ten.

With regard to this clone: Its recognized antigen is unknown. The sample holds no much larger clone one base away, and base qualities are not on file.

The CDR3 has 17 amino acids, counting the end cysteine and phenylalanine. Just the 51-base CDR3 DNA is kept, in frame starting at base 1. Unmatched junction bases come to 10, with V trimmed by 5 bases and J by 0 bases. The germline V gene (reference sequence) gives CDR1 as SEHNR and CDR2 as FQNEAQ. The sequence is built from TRBV7-9 and TRBJ2-7, and 10 junctional nucleotides match TRBD1. Source material: PBMCs or T cells enriched from blood (not recorded which). The sequence was obtained from a woman younger than 35 in a cohort exposed to, infected with or recovered from COVID-19 (not recorded which). The CDR3 protein is CASSAPTGGGSSYEQYF. The DNA is as follows: TGTGCCAGCAGCGCACCGACAGGGGGCGGAAGCTCCTACGAGCAGTACTTC.